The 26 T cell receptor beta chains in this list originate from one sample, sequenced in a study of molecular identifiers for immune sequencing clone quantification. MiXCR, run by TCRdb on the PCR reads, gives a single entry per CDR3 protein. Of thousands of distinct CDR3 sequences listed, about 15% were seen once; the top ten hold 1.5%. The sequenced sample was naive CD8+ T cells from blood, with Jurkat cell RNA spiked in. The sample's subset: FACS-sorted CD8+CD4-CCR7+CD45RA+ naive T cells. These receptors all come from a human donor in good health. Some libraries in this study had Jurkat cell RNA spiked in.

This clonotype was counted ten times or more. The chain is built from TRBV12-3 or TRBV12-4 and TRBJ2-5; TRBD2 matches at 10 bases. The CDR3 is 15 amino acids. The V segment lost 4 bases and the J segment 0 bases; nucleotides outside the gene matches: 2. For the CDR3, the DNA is TGTGCCAGCAGTTCACTAGCGGGGTACCAAGAGACCCAGTACTTC. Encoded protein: CASSSLAGYQETQYF.

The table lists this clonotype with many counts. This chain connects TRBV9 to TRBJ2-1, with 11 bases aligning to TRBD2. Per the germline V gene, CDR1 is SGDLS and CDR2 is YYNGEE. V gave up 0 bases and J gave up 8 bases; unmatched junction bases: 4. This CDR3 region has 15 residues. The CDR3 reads CASSVVTSGRDEQFF. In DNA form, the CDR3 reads TGTGCCAGCAGCGTAGTCACTAGCGGGAGAGATGAGCAGTTCTTC.

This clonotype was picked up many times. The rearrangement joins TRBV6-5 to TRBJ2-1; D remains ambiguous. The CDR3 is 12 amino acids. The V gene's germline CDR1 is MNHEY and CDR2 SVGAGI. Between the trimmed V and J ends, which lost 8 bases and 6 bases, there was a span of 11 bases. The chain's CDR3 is CASRSMGNEQFF. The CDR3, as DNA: TGTGCCAGCCGAAGTATGGGCAATGAGCAGTTCTTC.

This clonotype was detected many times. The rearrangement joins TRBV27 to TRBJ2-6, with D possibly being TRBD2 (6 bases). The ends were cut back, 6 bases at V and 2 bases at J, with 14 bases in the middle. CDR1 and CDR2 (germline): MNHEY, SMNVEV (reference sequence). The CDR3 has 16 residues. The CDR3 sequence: CASRTGTPTGANVLTF. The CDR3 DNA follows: TGTGCCAGCAGGACCGGGACTCCAACTGGGGCCAACGTCCTGACTTTC. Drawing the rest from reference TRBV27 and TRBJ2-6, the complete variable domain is EAQVTQNPRYLITVTGKKLTVTCSQNMNHEYMSWYRQDPGLGLRQIYYSMNVEVTDKGDVPEGYKVSRKEKRNFPLILESPSPNQTSLYFCASRTGTPTGANVLTFGAGSRLTVL.

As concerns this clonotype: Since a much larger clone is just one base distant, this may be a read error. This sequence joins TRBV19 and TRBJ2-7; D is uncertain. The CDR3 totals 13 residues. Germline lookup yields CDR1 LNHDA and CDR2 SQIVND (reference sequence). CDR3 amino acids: CTSSISENYEQYF. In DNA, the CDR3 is TGTACCAGTAGTATATCTGAAAACTACGAGCAGTACTTC. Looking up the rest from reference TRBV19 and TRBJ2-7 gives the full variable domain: DGGITQSPKYLFRKEGQNVTLSCEQNLNHDAMYWYRQDPGQGLRLIYYSQIVNDFQKGDIAEGYSVSREKKESFPLTVTSAQKNPTAFYLCTSSISENYEQYFGPGTRLTVT.

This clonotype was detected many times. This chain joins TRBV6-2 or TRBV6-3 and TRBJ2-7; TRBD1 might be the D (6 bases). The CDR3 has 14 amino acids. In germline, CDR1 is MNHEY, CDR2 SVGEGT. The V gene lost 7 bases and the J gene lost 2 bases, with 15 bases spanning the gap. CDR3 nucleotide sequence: TGTGCCAGCACCCCCGCCAAGGGGGCCTACGAGCAGTACTTC. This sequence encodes CASTPAKGAYEQYF.

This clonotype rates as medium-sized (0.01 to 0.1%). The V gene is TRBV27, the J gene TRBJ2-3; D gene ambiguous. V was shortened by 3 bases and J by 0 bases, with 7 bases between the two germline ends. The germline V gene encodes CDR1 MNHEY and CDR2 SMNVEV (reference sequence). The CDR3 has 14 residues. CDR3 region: CASSFGGSTDTQYF. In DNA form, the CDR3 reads TGTGCCAGCAGTTTCGGTGGCAGCACAGATACGCAGTATTTT.

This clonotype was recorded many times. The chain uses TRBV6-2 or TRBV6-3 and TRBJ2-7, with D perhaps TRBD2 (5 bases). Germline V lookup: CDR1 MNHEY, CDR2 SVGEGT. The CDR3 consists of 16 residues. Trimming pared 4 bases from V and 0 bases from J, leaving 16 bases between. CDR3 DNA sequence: TGTGCCAGCAGTTCTACCCGGGAATCCCCCTCCTACGAGCAGTACTTC. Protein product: CASSSTRESPSYEQYF.

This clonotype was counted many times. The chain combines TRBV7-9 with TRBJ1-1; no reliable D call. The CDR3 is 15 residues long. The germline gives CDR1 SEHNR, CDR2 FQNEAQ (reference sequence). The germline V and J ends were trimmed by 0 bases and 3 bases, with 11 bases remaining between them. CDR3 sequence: CASSLAWGGDTEAFF. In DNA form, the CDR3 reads TGTGCCAGCAGCTTAGCTTGGGGTGGCGACACTGAAGCTTTCTTT. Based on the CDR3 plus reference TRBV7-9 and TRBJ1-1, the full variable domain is DTGVSQNPRHKITKRGQNVTFRCDPISEHNRLYWYRQTLGQGPEFLTYFQNEAQLEKSRLLSDRFSAERPKGSFSTLEIQRTEQGDSAMYLCASSLAWGGDTEAFFGQGTRLTVV.

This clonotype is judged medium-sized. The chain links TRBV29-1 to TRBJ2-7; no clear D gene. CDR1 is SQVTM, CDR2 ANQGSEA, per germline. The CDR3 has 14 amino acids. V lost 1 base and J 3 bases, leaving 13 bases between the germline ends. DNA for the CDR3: TGCAGCGTTGAAGGGTACGGGCTGGGCTACGAGCAGTACTTC. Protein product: CSVEGYGLGYEQYF.

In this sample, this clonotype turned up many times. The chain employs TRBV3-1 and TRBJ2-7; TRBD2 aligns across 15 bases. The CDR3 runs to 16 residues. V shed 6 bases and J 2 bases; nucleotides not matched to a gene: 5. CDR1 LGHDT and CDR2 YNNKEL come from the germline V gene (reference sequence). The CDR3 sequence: CASSPGLAGGTYEQYF. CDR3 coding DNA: TGTGCCAGCAGTCCCGGACTAGCGGGAGGGACCTACGAGCAGTACTTC.

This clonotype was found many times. The CDR3 reads CASSLGRGNPYNEQFF. In nucleotides, the CDR3 is TGTGCCAGCAGCTTAGGTCGGGGAAATCCCTACAATGAGCAGTTCTTC. The chain carries TRBV13 and TRBJ2-1, with D perhaps TRBD2 (5 bases). Germline CDR1 reads PRHDT; CDR2 reads FYEKMQ (reference sequence). Trimming removed 0 bases from V and 2 bases from J, with 11 bases in between. The CDR3 spans 16 residues.

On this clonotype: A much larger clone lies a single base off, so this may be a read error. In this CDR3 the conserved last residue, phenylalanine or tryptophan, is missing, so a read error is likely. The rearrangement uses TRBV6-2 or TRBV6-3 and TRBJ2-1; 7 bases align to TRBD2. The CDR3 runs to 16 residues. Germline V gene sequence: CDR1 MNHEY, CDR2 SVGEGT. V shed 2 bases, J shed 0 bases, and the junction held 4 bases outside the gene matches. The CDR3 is CASSYTLAPSYNEQFS. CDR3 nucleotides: TGTGCCAGCAGTTACACACTAGCGCCCTCCTACAATGAGCAGTTCTCC.

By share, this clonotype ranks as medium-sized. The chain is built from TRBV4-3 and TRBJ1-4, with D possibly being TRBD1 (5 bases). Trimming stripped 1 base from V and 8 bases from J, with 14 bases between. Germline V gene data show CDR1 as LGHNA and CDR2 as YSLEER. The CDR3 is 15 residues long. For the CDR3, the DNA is TGCGCCAGCAGCCAAGCATGGGGGGGAGGAGAAAAACTGTTTTTT. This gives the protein CASSQAWGGGEKLFF.

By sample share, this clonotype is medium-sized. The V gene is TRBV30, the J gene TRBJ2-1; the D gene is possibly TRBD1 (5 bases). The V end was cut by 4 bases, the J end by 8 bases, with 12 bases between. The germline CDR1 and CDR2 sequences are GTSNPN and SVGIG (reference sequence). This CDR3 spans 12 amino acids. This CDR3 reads CAWTDTHDEQFF. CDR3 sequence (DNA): TGTGCCTGGACGGACACCCACGATGAGCAGTTCTTC.

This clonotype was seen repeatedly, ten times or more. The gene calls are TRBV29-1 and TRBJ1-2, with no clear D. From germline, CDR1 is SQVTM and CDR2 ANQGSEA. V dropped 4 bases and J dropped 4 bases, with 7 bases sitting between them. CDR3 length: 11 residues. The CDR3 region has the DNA TGCAGCGTTGCCCGTCCCTATGGCTACACCTTC. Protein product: CSVARPYGYTF.

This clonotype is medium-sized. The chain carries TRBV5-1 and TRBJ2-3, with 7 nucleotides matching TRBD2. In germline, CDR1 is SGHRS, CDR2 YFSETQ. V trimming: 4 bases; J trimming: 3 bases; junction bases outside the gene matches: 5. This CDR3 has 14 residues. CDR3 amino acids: CASSSPAGTDTQYF. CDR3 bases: TGCGCCAGCAGCAGCCCAGCGGGGACAGATACGCAGTATTTT.

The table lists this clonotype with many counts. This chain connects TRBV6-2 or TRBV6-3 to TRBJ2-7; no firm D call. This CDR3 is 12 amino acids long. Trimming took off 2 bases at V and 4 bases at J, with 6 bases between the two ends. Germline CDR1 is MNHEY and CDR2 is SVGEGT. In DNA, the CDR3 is TGTGCCAGCAGTTACCCACGATACGAGCAGTACTTC. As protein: CASSYPRYEQYF.

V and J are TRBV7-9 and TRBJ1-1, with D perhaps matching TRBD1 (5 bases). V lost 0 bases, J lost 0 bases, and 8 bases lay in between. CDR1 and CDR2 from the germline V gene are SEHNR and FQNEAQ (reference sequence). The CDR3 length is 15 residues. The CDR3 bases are TGTGCCAGCAGCTTAGCCGGGACGGTGAACACTGAAGCTTTCTTT. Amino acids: CASSLAGTVNTEAFF.

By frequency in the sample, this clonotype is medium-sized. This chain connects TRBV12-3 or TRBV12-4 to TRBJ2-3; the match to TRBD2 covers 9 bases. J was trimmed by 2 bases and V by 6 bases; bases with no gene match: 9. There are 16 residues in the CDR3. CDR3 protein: CASSSPGLAFTDTQYF. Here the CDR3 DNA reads TGTGCCAGCAGCTCTCCGGGACTAGCCTTCACAGATACGCAGTATTTT.

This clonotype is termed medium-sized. CDR3 sequence (DNA): TGTGCCAGCAGTCTCACCCCCCCGACAGGCTACTATGGCTACACCTTC. It codes for CASSLTPPTGYYGYTF. The chain has TRBV27 and TRBJ1-2; weak D call: TRBD1 (6 bases). Between the trimmed V and J ends, which lost 5 bases and 3 bases, there was a span of 19 bases. This CDR3 contains 16 residues. CDR1 and CDR2 from the germline V gene are MNHEY and SMNVEV (reference sequence).

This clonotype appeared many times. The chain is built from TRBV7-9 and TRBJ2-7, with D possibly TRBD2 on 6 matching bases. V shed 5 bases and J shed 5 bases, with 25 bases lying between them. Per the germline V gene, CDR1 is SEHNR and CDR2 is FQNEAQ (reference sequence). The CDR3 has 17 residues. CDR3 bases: TGTGCCAGCAGCACGGCGCGGTGGACGGGGGAATCCCACGAGCAGTACTTC. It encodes CASSTARWTGESHEQYF.

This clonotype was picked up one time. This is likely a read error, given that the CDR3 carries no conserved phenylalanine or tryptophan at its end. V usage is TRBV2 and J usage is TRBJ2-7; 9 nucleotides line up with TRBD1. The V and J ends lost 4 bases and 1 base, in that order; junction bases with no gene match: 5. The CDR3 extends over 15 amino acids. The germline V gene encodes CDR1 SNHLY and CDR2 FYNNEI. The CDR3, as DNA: TGTGCCAGCAGTGCAAGGACAGGGGATTCCTACGAGCAGTACCTC. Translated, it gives CASSARTGDSYEQYL.

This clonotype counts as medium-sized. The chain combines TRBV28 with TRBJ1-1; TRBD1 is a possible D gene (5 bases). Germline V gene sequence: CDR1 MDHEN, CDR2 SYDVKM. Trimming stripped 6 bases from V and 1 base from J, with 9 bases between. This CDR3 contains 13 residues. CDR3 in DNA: TGTGCCAGCAGCCTGACAGAGAACACTGAAGCTTTCTTT. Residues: CASSLTENTEAFF.

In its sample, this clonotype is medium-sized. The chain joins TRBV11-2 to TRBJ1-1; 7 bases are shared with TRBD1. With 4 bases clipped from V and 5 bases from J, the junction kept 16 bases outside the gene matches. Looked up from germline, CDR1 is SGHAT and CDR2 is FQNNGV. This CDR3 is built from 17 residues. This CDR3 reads CASSSWRQGVRWTEAFF. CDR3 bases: TGTGCCAGCAGCTCATGGCGGCAGGGGGTTCGGTGGACTGAAGCTTTCTTT.

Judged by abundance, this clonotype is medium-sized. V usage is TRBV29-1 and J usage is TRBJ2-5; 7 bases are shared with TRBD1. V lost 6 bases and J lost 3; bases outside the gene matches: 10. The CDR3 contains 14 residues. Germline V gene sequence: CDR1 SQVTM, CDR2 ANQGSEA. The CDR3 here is CSVRHWTGKETQYF. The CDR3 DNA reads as TGCAGCGTACGCCACTGGACAGGAAAAGAGACCCAGTACTTC.